The subject of this entry is one TCR beta chain. The antigen remains unidentified. V lost 4 bases to trimming and J lost 0 bases; unmatched junction nucleotides: 9. There are 18 residues in the CDR3. Germline V gives CDR1 LNHDA, CDR2 SQIVND (reference sequence). Sequencing was performed with immunoSEQ multiplex PCR; in TCRdb, only in-frame clones are kept and a portion is missing. The sample has some 77,000 clones; approximately 92% are singletons. The data are from a study of OX40 agonist ivuxolimab in advanced cancers. Whole-study results and caveats: Within 6 weeks, CD4+ and CD8+ blood T cells expanded clonally at 0.1 to 3.0 mg/kg.

This receptor was obtained from an adult with an advanced solid tumor such as melanoma, head and neck, liver or kidney cancer. The chain combines TRBV19 with TRBJ2-6, with 7 bases identical to TRBD1. The sample was CD4+ or CD8+ T cells sorted from blood, taken in a trial of the OX40 agonist ivuxolimab. CDR3 DNA sequence: TGTGCCAGTAGTAGCCACAGGGGTCGGCTCTCTGGGGCCAACGTCCTGACTTTC. Its translation: CASSSHRGRLSGANVLTF.